This T cell receptor beta chain is drawn from a study of blood T cell repertoires in COVID-19. For the study at large: From T cells, B-cell-depleted T cells, or PBMCs came the material, which was cDNA or gDNA.

After removal of 4 bases from V and 8 bases from J, the junction contained 8 bases not matched to a gene. Germline assignment: CDR1 SGHRS and CDR2 YFSETQ. CDR3 length: 15 residues. TCRdb keeps only in-frame clones here, not all; method: immunoSEQ multiplex PCR. The sample lists 87,000 or so clones, around four fifths occurring once. The clonotype was recovered from a woman in her 70s with acute or convalescent COVID-19. This chain connects TRBV5-1 to TRBJ1-4; TRBD1 aligns across 10 bases. The sequencing sample was made of peripheral blood. The CDR3 here is CASSLRDRGEEKLFF. As DNA, the CDR3 is TGCGCCAGCAGCCTCCGGGACAGGGGAGAAGAAAAACTGTTTTTT.